This TCR beta chain emerged from a study of blood T cell repertoires in COVID-19. The V gene lost 4 bases and the J gene lost 4 bases, with 7 bases spanning the gap. This CDR3 contains 12 residues. Per the original methods: Reference gene primers were amplified, and this amplification served to estimate nucleated cell counts. Measured with immunoSEQ multiplex PCR; TCRdb has only the in-frame clones, and not every one. V, J and clone size reflect that table, while D and trimming were determined from the DNA. The sample yields about 220,000 clones, about 86% seen once. This sequence originates from a woman aged 55-69 years with acute or convalescent COVID-19. Input material: peripheral blood. This rearrangement joins TRBV12-3 or TRBV12-4 to TRBJ1-2, with no clear D. CDR3: CASSSQSYGYTF. In nucleotides, the CDR3 is TGTGCCAGCAGTTCGCAGTCCTATGGCTACACCTTC.